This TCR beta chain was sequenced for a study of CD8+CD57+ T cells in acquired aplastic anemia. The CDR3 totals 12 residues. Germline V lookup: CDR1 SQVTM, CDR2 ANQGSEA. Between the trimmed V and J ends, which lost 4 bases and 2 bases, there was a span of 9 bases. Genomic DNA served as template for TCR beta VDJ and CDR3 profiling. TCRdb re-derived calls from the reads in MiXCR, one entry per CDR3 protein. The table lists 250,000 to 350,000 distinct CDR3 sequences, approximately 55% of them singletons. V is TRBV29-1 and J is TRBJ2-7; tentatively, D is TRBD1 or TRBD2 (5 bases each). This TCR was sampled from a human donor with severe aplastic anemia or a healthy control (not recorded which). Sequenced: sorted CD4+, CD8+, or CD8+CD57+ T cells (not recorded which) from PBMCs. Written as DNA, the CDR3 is TGCAGCGTTGGAGGGGAAACCTACGAGCAGTACTTC. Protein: CSVGGETYEQYF.